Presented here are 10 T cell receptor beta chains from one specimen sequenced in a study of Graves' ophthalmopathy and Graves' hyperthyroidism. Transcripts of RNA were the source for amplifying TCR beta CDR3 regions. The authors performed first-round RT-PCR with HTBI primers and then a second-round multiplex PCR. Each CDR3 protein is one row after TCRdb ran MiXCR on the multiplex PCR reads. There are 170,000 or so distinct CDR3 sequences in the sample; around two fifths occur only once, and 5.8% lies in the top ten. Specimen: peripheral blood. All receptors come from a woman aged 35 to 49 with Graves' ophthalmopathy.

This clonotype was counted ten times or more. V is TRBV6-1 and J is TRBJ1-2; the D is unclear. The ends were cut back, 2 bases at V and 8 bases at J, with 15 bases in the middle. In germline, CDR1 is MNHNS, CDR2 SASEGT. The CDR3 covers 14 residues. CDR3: CASSEPGLGSGYTF. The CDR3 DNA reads TGTGCCAGCAGTGAACCGGGTTTAGGGTCCGGCTACACCTTC.

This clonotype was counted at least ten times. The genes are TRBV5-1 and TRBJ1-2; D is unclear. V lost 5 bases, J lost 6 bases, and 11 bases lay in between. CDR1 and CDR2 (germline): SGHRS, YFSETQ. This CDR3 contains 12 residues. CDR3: CASRLVEDGYTF. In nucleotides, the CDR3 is TGCGCCAGCAGGCTTGTGGAGGATGGCTACACCTTC.

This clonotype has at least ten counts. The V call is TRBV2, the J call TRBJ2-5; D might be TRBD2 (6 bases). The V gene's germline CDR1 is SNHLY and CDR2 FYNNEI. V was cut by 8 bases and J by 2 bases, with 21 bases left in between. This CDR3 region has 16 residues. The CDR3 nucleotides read TGTGCCAGCCGGTGGGAGGTTGGGGCCAGTCAAGAGACCCAGTACTTC. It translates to CASRWEVGASQETQYF.

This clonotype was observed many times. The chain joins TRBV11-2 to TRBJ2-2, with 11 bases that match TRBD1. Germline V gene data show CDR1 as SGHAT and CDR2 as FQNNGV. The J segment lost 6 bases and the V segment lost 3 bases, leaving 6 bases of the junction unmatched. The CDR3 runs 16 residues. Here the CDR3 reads CASSLMRGQGAGELFF. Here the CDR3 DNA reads TGTGCCAGCAGCTTGATGCGGGGACAGGGGGCCGGGGAGCTGTTTTTT.

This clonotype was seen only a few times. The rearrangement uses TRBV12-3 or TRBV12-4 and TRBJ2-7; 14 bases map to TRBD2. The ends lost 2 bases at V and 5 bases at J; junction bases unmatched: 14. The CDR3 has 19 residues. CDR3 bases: TGTGCCAGCAGTTTATATTCCCGGGGACTAGCGGGAGTAGTACACGAGCAGTACTTC. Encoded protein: CASSLYSRGLAGVVHEQYF.

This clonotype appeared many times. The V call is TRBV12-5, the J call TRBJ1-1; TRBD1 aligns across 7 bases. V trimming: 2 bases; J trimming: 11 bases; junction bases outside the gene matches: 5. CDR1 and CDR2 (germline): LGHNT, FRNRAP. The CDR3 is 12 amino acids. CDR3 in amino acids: CASGLNRGPAFF. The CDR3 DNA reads TGTGCTAGTGGTTTGAACAGGGGCCCCGCTTTCTTT.

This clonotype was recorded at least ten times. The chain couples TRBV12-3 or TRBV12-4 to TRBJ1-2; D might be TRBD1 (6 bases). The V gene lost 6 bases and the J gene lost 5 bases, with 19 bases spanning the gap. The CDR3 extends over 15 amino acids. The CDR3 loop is CASRLTGIGKYGYTF. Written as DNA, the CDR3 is TGTGCCAGCAGACTAACAGGGATCGGCAAGTATGGCTACACCTTC.

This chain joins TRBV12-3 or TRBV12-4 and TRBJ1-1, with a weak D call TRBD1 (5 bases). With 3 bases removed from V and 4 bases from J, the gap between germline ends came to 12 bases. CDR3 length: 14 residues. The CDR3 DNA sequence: TGTGCCAGCAGTTTGGAGGGGTCGGCCACTGAAGCTTTCTTT. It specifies CASSLEGSATEAFF.

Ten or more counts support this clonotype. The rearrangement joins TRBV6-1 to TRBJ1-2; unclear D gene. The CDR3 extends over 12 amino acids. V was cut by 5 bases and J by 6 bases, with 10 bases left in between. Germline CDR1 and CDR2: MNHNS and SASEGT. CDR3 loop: CASSKAADGYTF. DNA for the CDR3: TGTGCCAGCAGTAAGGCGGCAGATGGCTACACCTTC.

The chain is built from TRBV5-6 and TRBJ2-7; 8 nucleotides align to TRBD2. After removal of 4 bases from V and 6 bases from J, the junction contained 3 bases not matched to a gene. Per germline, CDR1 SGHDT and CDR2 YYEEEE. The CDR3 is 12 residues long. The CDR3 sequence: CASSHTSGEQYF. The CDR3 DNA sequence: TGTGCCAGCAGCCACACTAGCGGCGAGCAGTACTTC.